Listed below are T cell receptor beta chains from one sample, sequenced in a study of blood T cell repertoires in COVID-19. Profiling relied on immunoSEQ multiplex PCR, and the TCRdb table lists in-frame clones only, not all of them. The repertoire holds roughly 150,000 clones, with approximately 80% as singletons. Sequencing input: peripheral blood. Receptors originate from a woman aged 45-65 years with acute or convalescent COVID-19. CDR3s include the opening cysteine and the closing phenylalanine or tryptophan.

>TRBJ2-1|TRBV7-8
CASRATSGGYNEQFF
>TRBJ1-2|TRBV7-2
CASSPKDRANYGYTF
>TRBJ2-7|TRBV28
CASSVGQSLGEQYF
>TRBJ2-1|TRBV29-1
CSVDPGFDEQFF
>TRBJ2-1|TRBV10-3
CAIRVGVAGGLNEQFF
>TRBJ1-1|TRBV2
CASMGQRGNTEAFF
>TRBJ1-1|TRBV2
CASSASGTEAFF
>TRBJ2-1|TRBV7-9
CASSLPQAGGGNEQFF
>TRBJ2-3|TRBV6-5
CASIAGAPPGDTQYF
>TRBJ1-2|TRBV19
CATSHRVGQGNGYTF
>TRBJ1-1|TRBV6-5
CASWGIFPEAFF
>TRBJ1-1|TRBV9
CASSVASLTGTNTEAFF
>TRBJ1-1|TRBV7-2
CASSPQFNTEAFF
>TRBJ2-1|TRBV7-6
CASSLRTGMDEQFF
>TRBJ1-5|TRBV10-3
CAISDGNSNQPQHF
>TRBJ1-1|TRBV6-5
CASSYLEGNTEAFF
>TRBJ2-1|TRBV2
CASRRGGQGNEQFF
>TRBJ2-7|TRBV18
CASSPDYRGVTEQYF
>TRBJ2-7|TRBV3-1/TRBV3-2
CASSDRTATYEQYF
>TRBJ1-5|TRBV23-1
CASRKGEKVLRLYQPQHF
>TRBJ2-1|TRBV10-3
CATKRTGTGGHEQFF
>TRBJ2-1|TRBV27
CASSLEEEGRTFF
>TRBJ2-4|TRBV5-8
CASSLNSGNIQYF
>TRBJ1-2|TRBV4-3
CASSQEKGPNYGYTF
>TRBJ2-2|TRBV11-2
CASSGTSGKDTGELFF
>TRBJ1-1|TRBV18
CASSPRQGEAFF